The clone carrying this TCR beta chain was picked up a small number of times. What it binds is not known. Time point given: week 23, last vaccination. It was 300 ug of mutant IDH1 20-mer peptide that made up each vaccine dose, given with topical imiquimod. CDR1 and CDR2 (germline): SGHTA, FQGNSA. The trim removed 5 bases at V and 5 bases at J, leaving 8 bases unmatched. There are 15 residues in the CDR3. The sample originates from a study of a mutant IDH1 vaccine in newly diagnosed glioma. Turning to the study itself: Patients were given eight vaccinations, scheduled in weeks 1, 3, 5, 7, 11, 15, 19 and 23. Patients' prior therapy spanned radiotherapy, temozolomide, or both; most underwent both.

Clones were sequenced by immunoSEQ multiplex PCR, and TCRdb holds only the in-frame ones, with some missing. The sample carries roughly 51,000 clones, about 81% recorded once. This chain uses TRBV7-2 with TRBJ1-4, with 7 bases fitting TRBD1. The receptor was isolated from a woman between 35 and 50 years old with glioma. Some clones in this sample may be carry-over from other donors' samples. The sequenced sample was PBMCs, obtained from a glioma patient whose treatment included an IDH1 peptide vaccine. CDR3 sequence: CASSPQGGRNEKLFF. CDR3 in DNA: TGTGCCAGCAGCCCCCAGGGGGGGCGAAATGAAAAACTGTTTTTT.